The sequence of this T cell receptor (beta chain) was determined in a study of T cells in narcolepsy. Turning to the study itself: Patients with NT1 or NT2 and healthy control donors were enrolled. Findings and limits, study-wide: Blood of same and different patients, but not healthy controls, reportedly held recurring autoreactive clonotypes. No autoreactive T cell clone sequences appeared in some memory CD4+ repertoires.

The CDR3 loop spans 16 amino acids. CDR1 LNHNV and CDR2 YYDKDF come from the germline V gene (reference sequence). The V end was cut by 5 bases, the J end by 4 bases, with 20 bases between. On this clone: Antigen: not known.

Profiled with immunoSEQ multiplex PCR; TCRdb holds only in-frame clones, not every one. The data contain under 30,000 clones, around 81% of them singletons. V usage is TRBV15 and J usage is TRBJ2-5, with D possibly matching TRBD2 (6 bases). This receptor was obtained from a human donor with narcolepsy. The sample was CD45RA- memory CD4+ T cells from PBMCs. CDR3 bases: TGTGCCACCAGCCGATCCCCCCAGGGACTTACAGAGACCCAGTACTTC. Translation: CATSRSPQGLTETQYF.